Shown below are 15 T cell receptor beta chains from a single sample sequenced in a study of regulatory T cells in long-lasting Graves disease. Arm-PCR with iRepertoire HTBI primers amplified the CDR3 regions for these TCR beta libraries. MiXCR, applied by TCRdb to the multiplex PCR reads, yields one record per CDR3 protein. The repertoire holds a few hundred thousand distinct CDR3 sequences, with about a quarter as singletons. As for time point: persistent/refractory GD, antithyroid drugs over 5 years with positive TRAb. The authors made the TCR library using RNA they extracted from PBMCs. The sample consisted of peripheral blood mononuclear cells (PBMCs), taken when the disease was refractory, from a patient treated with antithyroid drugs. Source of these receptors: a female donor with Graves disease.

This clonotype was counted only a few times. The rearrangement links TRBV28 to TRBJ1-2; TRBD1 might be the D (6 bases). This CDR3 spans 13 amino acids. In germline, CDR1 is MDHEN, CDR2 SYDVKM. V shed 6 bases and J shed 6 bases, with 14 bases lying between them. The CDR3 reads CASSSGTIHGYTF. The CDR3 coding sequence is TGTGCCAGCAGCAGCGGGACAATACATGGCTACACCTTC.

This clonotype was seen at least ten times. The rearrangement joins TRBV12-3 or TRBV12-4 to TRBJ2-2; a possible D gene is TRBD2 (6 bases). The V end was cut by 3 bases, the J end by 0 bases, with 23 bases between. CDR3 length equals 20 residues. The CDR3 spells CASSFWTTAANEANTGELFF. As DNA, the CDR3 is TGTGCCAGCAGTTTCTGGACTACGGCGGCAAATGAGGCGAACACCGGGGAGCTGTTTTTT.

This clonotype was recorded at least ten times. The chain is built from TRBV6-1 and TRBJ1-5, with unresolved D. Per germline, CDR1 MNHNS and CDR2 SASEGT. This CDR3 comprises 14 residues. Trimming left V 8 bases short and J 0 bases short, with 11 bases between. The CDR3 loop reads CASRQAYSNQPQHF. The CDR3 DNA is TGTGCCAGCCGCCAGGCTTATAGCAATCAGCCCCAGCATTTT.

This clonotype has at least ten counts. CDR3 sequence: CASSGLGTGRQETQYF. The CDR3 nucleotides read TGTGCCAGCAGTGGCCTTGGGACAGGGAGACAGGAGACCCAGTACTTC. The V call is TRBV6-1, the J call TRBJ2-5; 9 bases agree with TRBD1. The CDR3 has 16 residues. Germline CDR1 reads MNHNS; CDR2 reads SASEGT. V was pared by 4 bases and J by 5 bases, with 11 bases of the junction left unmatched.

The chain links TRBV15 to TRBJ1-1, with D uncertain. Germline V gives CDR1 LNHNV, CDR2 YYDKDF (reference sequence). Between the trimmed V and J ends, which lost 2 bases and 0 bases, there was a span of 7 bases. The CDR3 loop spans 14 amino acids. CDR3 nucleotide sequence: TGTGCCACCAGCAGACCCTACTTGAACACTGAAGCTTTCTTT. It translates to CATSRPYLNTEAFF.

This clonotype was counted only a few times. A read error is possible here, since a much larger clone lies one base away. Lacking the conserved final phenylalanine or tryptophan, this CDR3 likely reflects a read error. The V call is TRBV28, the J call TRBJ2-7; 8 nucleotides line up with TRBD1. The CDR3 length is 15 residues. Germline CDR1 and CDR2: MDHEN and SYDVKM. Trimming cost V 3 bases and J 5 bases; bases outside gene matches: 9. CDR3 amino acids: CASSFQLTGVHEQYL. The CDR3 nucleotides read TGTGCCAGCAGTTTCCAGTTGACAGGGGTACACGAGCAGTACCTC.

This chain joins TRBV5-6 and TRBJ1-6; TRBD1 matches 11 bases. From germline, CDR1 is SGHDT and CDR2 YYEEEE. CDR3 length: 16 residues. V was clipped by 3 bases and J by 2 bases; unmatched bases: 1. The CDR3 DNA is TGTGCCAGCAGCTGGGGACAGGGGGCCTATAATTCACCCCTCCACTTT. Encoded protein: CASSWGQGAYNSPLHF.

This clonotype was seen more than once but under ten times. The CDR3, as DNA: TGTGCCAGCTCCCTCACAGGACAGGGGGTGGATCAGCCCCAGCATTTT. It is translated as CASSLTGQGVDQPQHF. The V gene is TRBV18, the J gene TRBJ1-5, with 10 bases identical to TRBD1. The CDR3 totals 16 residues. V lost 6 bases to trimming and J lost 5 bases; unmatched junction nucleotides: 10. From germline, CDR1 is KGHSH and CDR2 LQKENI.

This clonotype was detected only a few times. The V and J genes are TRBV18 and TRBJ1-1, with TRBD1 as a possible D gene (5 bases). The CDR3 loop spans 14 amino acids. CDR1 is KGHSH, CDR2 LQKENI, per germline. V dropped 3 bases and J dropped 1 base, with 9 bases sitting between them. The CDR3 region is CASSPNDRNTEAFF. CDR3 DNA sequence: TGTGCCAGCTCACCTAATGACAGGAACACTGAAGCTTTCTTT.

The chain uses TRBV29-1 and TRBJ2-6, with D unclear. V was pared by 3 bases and J by 4 bases, with 7 bases between. The CDR3 is made up of 13 amino acids. The germline V gene has CDR1 SQVTM and CDR2 ANQGSEA. In DNA, the CDR3 is TGCAGCGTTGAGGAGACCGGGGCCAACGTCCTGACTTTC. It is translated as CSVEETGANVLTF.

The V call is TRBV9, the J call TRBJ2-1, with a possible D match to TRBD2 (5 bases). Germline CDR1 reads SGDLS; CDR2 reads YYNGEE. V lost 4 bases and J lost 6, with 20 bases in between. The CDR3 has 16 amino acids. In DNA, the CDR3 is TGTGCCAGCAGCCTTGGGAGTGGCCCAAAAGCCAATGAGCAGTTCTTC. It codes for CASSLGSGPKANEQFF.

This clonotype was detected only a few times. The chain carries TRBV28 and TRBJ2-1; 9 bases are shared with TRBD2. Losses at the gene ends were 6 bases for V and 15 bases for J; bases not matched to a gene: 18. In germline, CDR1 is MDHEN, CDR2 SYDVKM. The CDR3 totals 15 residues. The CDR3 sequence is CASSTGGSGSRSSFF. The CDR3 DNA is TGTGCCAGCAGCACCGGAGGTAGCGGGAGTCGAAGCTCGTTCTTC.

V is TRBV6-1 and J is TRBJ2-4, with D unclear. Germline V lookup: CDR1 MNHNS, CDR2 SASEGT. This CDR3 region has 15 residues. The V end lost 6 bases, the J end lost 2 bases, and 14 bases lay between the germline ends. Here the CDR3 reads CASRTGPGPKNIQYF. In DNA form, the CDR3 reads TGTGCCAGCAGAACCGGCCCGGGCCCCAAAAACATTCAGTACTTC.

This clonotype showed up many times. The chain employs TRBV28 and TRBJ1-1; a weak D match, TRBD1 (5 bases). This CDR3 has 14 residues. The ends were cut back, 6 bases at V and 1 base at J, with 12 bases in the middle. Germline V gene sequence: CDR1 MDHEN, CDR2 SYDVKM. This CDR3 reads CASSLGRANTEAFF. CDR3 DNA sequence: TGTGCCAGCAGCTTAGGCAGGGCGAACACTGAAGCTTTCTTT. The full variable domain, rest sourced from reference TRBV28 and TRBJ1-1, is DVKVTQSSRYLVKRTGEKVFLECVQDMDHENMFWYRQDPGLGLRLIYFSYDVKMKEKGDIPEGYSVSREKKERFSLILESASTNQTSMYLCASSLGRANTEAFFGQGTRLTVV.

J is TRBJ2-7 and V is TRBV3-1, with 10 bases identical to TRBD1. The CDR3 sequence is 15 residues long. With 5 bases clipped from V and 3 bases from J, the junction kept 7 bases outside the gene matches. Germline assignment: CDR1 LGHDT and CDR2 YNNKEL (reference sequence). CDR3 region: CASSEAGTGVYEQYF. CDR3 coding DNA: TGTGCCAGCAGCGAAGCCGGGACAGGGGTCTACGAGCAGTACTTC.